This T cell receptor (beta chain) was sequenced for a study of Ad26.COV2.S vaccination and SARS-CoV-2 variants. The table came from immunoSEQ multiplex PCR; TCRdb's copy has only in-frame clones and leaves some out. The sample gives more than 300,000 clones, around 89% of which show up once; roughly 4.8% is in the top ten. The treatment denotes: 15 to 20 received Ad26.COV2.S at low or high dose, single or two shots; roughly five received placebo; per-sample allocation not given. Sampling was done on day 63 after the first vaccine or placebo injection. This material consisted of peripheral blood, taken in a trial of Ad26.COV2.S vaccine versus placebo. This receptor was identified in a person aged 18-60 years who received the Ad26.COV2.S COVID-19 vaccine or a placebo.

CDR3 sequence reads: CASRQPGSPLHF. The DNA of the CDR3 is TGTGCCAGCAGGCAACCTGGCTCACCCCTCCACTTT. The chain carries TRBV12-3 or TRBV12-4 and TRBJ1-6; D gene uncertain. The CDR3 sequence is 12 residues long. V lost 6 bases and J 10 bases, leaving 10 bases between the germline ends.